The 25 T cell receptor beta chains below all came from one sample that was sequenced in a study of CD8+CD57+ T cells in acquired aplastic anemia. Investigators profiled TCR beta VDJ and CDR3 from genomic DNA template. MiXCR, run by TCRdb on the reads, gives a single entry per CDR3 protein. This sample has a few hundred thousand distinct CDR3 sequences, with approximately 55% found just once. Input material: sorted CD4+, CD8+, or CD8+CD57+ T cells (not recorded which) from PBMCs. Receptors were obtained from a human donor with severe aplastic anemia or a healthy control (not recorded which).

The J gene is TRBJ1-5, the V gene TRBV20-1; D remains unclear. Deletions cut 0 bases from V and 0 bases from J, with 9 bases between. CDR1 and CDR2 (germline): DFQATT, SNEGSKA (reference sequence). CDR3 length: 15 residues. The chain's CDR3 is CSARDRVYSNQPQHF. Written as DNA, the CDR3 is TGCAGTGCTAGAGATCGAGTGTATAGCAATCAGCCCCAGCATTTT.

The rearrangement uses TRBV25-1 and TRBJ1-1; D unresolved. Germline CDR1 and CDR2: MGHDK and SYGVNS. Trimming shortened V by 2 bases and J by 5 bases, and 15 bases separated the two germline ends. The CDR3 loop spans 15 amino acids. In nucleotides, the CDR3 is TGTGCCAGCAGTGAAAGCAGAATAGTAGGAACTGAAGCTTTCTTT. It is translated as CASSESRIVGTEAFF.

This clonotype was seen once. The rearrangement uses TRBV5-6 and TRBJ1-1; D is unresolved. Germline V gene lookup returns CDR1 SGHDT and CDR2 YYEEEE. V shed 0 bases and J shed 10 bases, with 7 bases lying between them. The CDR3 is made up of 11 amino acids. CDR3 amino acids: CASSLGDGAFF. The CDR3 DNA sequence: TGTGCCAGCAGCTTGGGGGATGGAGCTTTCTTT.

The table lists this clonotype with many counts. The rearrangement links TRBV5-8 to TRBJ1-5; D ambiguous. CDR3 size: 15 residues. Germline V gene data show CDR1 as SGHTS and CDR2 as YDEGEE. Trimming took off 4 bases at V and 0 bases at J, with 11 bases between the two ends. The CDR3 coding sequence is TGTGCCAGCAGCCATGACCGATATAGCAATCAGCCCCAGCATTTT. Amino acid sequence: CASSHDRYSNQPQHF.

The rearrangement uses TRBV29-1 and TRBJ1-2; D not certain. The CDR3 consists of 14 residues. Germline CDR1 and CDR2: SQVTM and ANQGSEA. V lost 2 bases and J 2 bases, leaving 12 bases between the germline ends. The DNA of the CDR3 is TGCAGCGTTGAACGAAAGGGAATCAACTATGGCTACACCTTC. It specifies CSVERKGINYGYTF.

The rearrangement links TRBV7-2 to TRBJ2-1; 11 nucleotides align to TRBD2. The CDR3 loop spans 15 amino acids. Per the germline V gene, CDR1 is SGHTA and CDR2 is FQGNSA. With V trimmed by 5 bases and J by 6 bases, 6 bases remained unmatched. CDR3 nucleotide sequence: TGTGCCAGCAGCAAACTAGCGGGAGCGGCCAATGAGCAGTTCTTC. It encodes CASSKLAGAANEQFF.

This clonotype was seen many times. The chain is built from TRBV19 and TRBJ1-4; TRBD1 is a possible D gene (6 bases). The CDR3 totals 14 residues. CDR1 is LNHDA and CDR2 is SQIVND in the germline V gene (reference sequence). Between the trimmed V and J ends, which lost 3 bases and 2 bases, there was a span of 7 bases. The CDR3: CASSIQGTNEKLFF. In DNA form, the CDR3 reads TGTGCCAGTAGTATCCAGGGGACTAATGAAAAACTGTTTTTT.

The chain employs TRBV12-3 or TRBV12-4 and TRBJ2-7, with TRBD2 identical over 9 bases. The CDR3 is made up of 14 amino acids. V dropped 3 bases and J dropped 5; count of bases not matched to a gene: 5. The CDR3, as DNA: TGTGCCAGCAGTTTCGGGACTAGCTGGAACGAGCAGTACTTC. Amino acid sequence: CASSFGTSWNEQYF.

In its sample, this clonotype was seen a few times. The V call is TRBV28, the J call TRBJ2-3, with TRBD1 matching over 10 bases. V trimming: 4 bases; J trimming: 2 bases; junction bases outside the gene matches: 6. Germline CDR1 reads MDHEN; CDR2 reads SYDVKM. The CDR3 is 16 residues long. This CDR3 is CASSSDRGRVTDTQYF. CDR3 nucleotide sequence: TGTGCCAGCAGTTCCGACAGGGGGCGAGTCACAGATACGCAGTATTTT.

This clonotype was counted between two and nine times. V is TRBV2 and J is TRBJ1-1; 9 bases fit TRBD1. This CDR3 has 13 residues. Germline loops: CDR1 SNHLY, CDR2 FYNNEI. With 10 bases clipped from V and 1 base from J, the junction kept 4 bases outside the gene matches. In DNA form, the CDR3 reads TGTGCCACCACACAGGGGGCGAACACTGAAGCTTTCTTT. Its translation is CATTQGANTEAFF.

The V call is TRBV19, the J call TRBJ2-3, with 8 bases matching TRBD1. The CDR3 has 15 residues. Germline CDR1 LNHDA, CDR2 SQIVND (reference sequence). J gave up 0 bases and V 4 bases, and 3 bases lay outside the gene matches. The CDR3 protein is CASSTGGLSTDTQYF. CDR3 nucleotides: TGTGCCAGTAGTACAGGGGGCCTAAGCACAGATACGCAGTATTTT.

This clonotype was seen a few times. V gene TRBV24-1 combines with J gene TRBJ2-7; possibly TRBD2 for D (6 bases). V was cut by 5 bases and J by 7 bases, with 14 bases left in between. The CDR3 runs 13 residues. Per the germline V gene, CDR1 is KGHDR and CDR2 is SFDVKD. The CDR3 DNA reads as TGTGCCACCAGTGGGAGGGCTCGAGGGGAGCAGTACTTC. This sequence encodes CATSGRARGEQYF.

This clonotype has just a few counts. The chain has TRBV10-3 and TRBJ2-1, with TRBD1 matching 7 bases. Germline values: CDR1 ENHRY, CDR2 SYGVKD. The CDR3 length is 16 residues. V lost 4 bases and J lost 6; bases outside the gene matches: 12. For the CDR3, the DNA is TGTGCCATCAGTGCGACGACAGGGTCAGGCAGCAATGAGCAGTTCTTC. This gives the protein CAISATTGSGSNEQFF.

This chain uses TRBV5-1 with TRBJ2-7; D might be TRBD2 (5 bases). Germline V lookup: CDR1 SGHRS, CDR2 YFSETQ. The V end lost 0 bases, the J end lost 2 bases, and 15 bases lay between the germline ends. The CDR3 loop spans 16 amino acids. CDR3 residues: CASSLAGVTPAYEQYF. CDR3 coding DNA: TGCGCCAGCAGCTTGGCCGGGGTGACACCAGCCTACGAGCAGTACTTC.

V gene TRBV7-8 combines with J gene TRBJ2-3, with TRBD2 identical over 14 bases. The CDR3 is 15 residues long. V was pared by 5 bases and J by 8 bases, with 6 bases of the junction left unmatched. Germline CDR1 is SGHVS and CDR2 is FQNEAQ. The CDR3 here is CASSPTSGGASTQYF. The CDR3 DNA is TGTGCCAGCAGCCCGACTAGCGGGGGGGCCTCTACGCAGTATTTT.

This chain connects TRBV5-1 to TRBJ1-1; 10 nucleotides agree with TRBD1. Germline V gene data show CDR1 as SGHRS and CDR2 as YFSETQ. This CDR3 spans 15 amino acids. V trimming: 2 bases; J trimming: 2 bases; junction bases outside the gene matches: 3. The CDR3 DNA reads TGCGCCAGCAGCTTTAGACAGGGGGCAAACACTGAAGCTTTCTTT. Amino acid sequence: CASSFRQGANTEAFF. Together with reference TRBV5-1 and TRBJ1-1, the CDR3 gives the full variable domain: KAGVTQTPRYLIKTRGQQVTLSCSPISGHRSVSWYQQTPGQGLQFLFEYFSETQRNKGNFPGRFSGRQFSNSRSEMNVSTLELGDSALYLCASSFRQGANTEAFFGQGTRLTVV.

Only a few counts were recorded for this clonotype. The chain joins TRBV7-6 to TRBJ2-5, with 8 nucleotides matching TRBD2. The CDR3 covers 15 residues. Trimming at V came to 4 bases and at J to 4 bases, leaving 8 bases not matched to a gene. From germline, CDR1 is SGHVS and CDR2 FNYEAQ. CDR3 DNA: TGTGCCAGCAGCTGGGCGGGAGGAGGACCAGAGACCCAGTACTTC. The encoded protein is CASSWAGGGPETQYF. Looking up the rest from reference TRBV7-6 and TRBJ2-5 gives the full variable domain: GAGVSQSPRYKVTKRGQDVALRCDPISGHVSLYWYRQALGQGPEFLTYFNYEAQQDKSGLPNDRFSAERPEGSISTLTIQRTEQRDSAMYRCASSWAGGGPETQYFGPGTRLLVL.

The rearrangement uses TRBV7-9 and TRBJ1-1; D might be TRBD1 (5 bases). From germline, CDR1 is SEHNR and CDR2 FQNEAQ (reference sequence). The CDR3 runs to 16 residues. Trimming shortened V by 2 bases and J by 2 bases, and 15 bases separated the two germline ends. The CDR3 loop reads CASSLSSGDPNTEAFF. The CDR3 DNA reads as TGTGCCAGCAGCTTAAGTTCCGGGGACCCAAACACTGAAGCTTTCTTT.

The chain couples TRBV20-1 to TRBJ2-3, with 11 bases aligning to TRBD2. Unmatched junction bases numbered 5, after V lost 6 bases and J lost 0 bases. The CDR3 contains 15 residues. The germline CDR1 and CDR2 sequences are DFQATT and SNEGSKA (reference sequence). The CDR3 sequence: CSARPSGRSTDTQYF. In DNA form, the CDR3 reads TGCAGTGCCCGGCCTAGCGGGAGGAGCACAGATACGCAGTATTTT.

The chain combines TRBV24-1 with TRBJ2-1; 11 bases agree with TRBD1. Germline-derived CDR1 and CDR2 are KGHDR and SFDVKD. The V gene end was trimmed by 7 bases and the J gene end by 7 bases; junction bases not matched to a gene: 11. The CDR3 has 16 residues. The DNA for the CDR3 is TGTGCCACCAGCAGTGCCCCGGGACAGGGGGAGAATGAGCAGTTCTTC. It is translated as CATSSAPGQGENEQFF.

The chain's CDR3 is CASRPSRGLDTQYF. CDR3 coding DNA: TGTGCCAGTAGGCCGAGCCGGGGGTTAGATACGCAGTATTTT. The J gene is TRBJ2-3, the V gene TRBV19, with D possibly TRBD2 on 6 matching bases. Germline CDR1 and CDR2: LNHDA and SQIVND (reference sequence). This CDR3 comprises 14 residues. V gave up 6 bases and J gave up 5 bases, with 15 bases separating them. Complete variable domain (other parts from reference TRBV19 and TRBJ2-3): DGGITQSPKYLFRKEGQNVTLSCEQNLNHDAMYWYRQDPGQGLRLIYYSQIVNDFQKGDIAEGYSVSREKKESFPLTVTSAQKNPTAFYLCASRPSRGLDTQYFGPGTRLTVL.

The chain couples TRBV2 to TRBJ2-5, with D perhaps TRBD2 (6 bases). The germline V gene has CDR1 SNHLY and CDR2 FYNNEI. The V end lost 5 bases, the J end lost 4 bases, and 17 bases lay between the germline ends. The CDR3 runs 15 residues. CDR3 sequence: CASSLRGTSGETQYF. The DNA for the CDR3 is TGTGCCAGCAGTTTACGTGGGACTTCTGGAGAGACCCAGTACTTC.

This clonotype was recorded a few times. V and J are TRBV7-2 and TRBJ2-7; perhaps TRBD1 as D (6 bases). Germline CDR1 SGHTA, CDR2 FQGNSA. Trimming removed 6 bases from V and 0 bases from J, with 9 bases in between. CDR3 length: 13 residues. The CDR3 coding sequence is TGTGCCAGCAGTCTCAGGGGCTCCTACGAGCAGTACTTC. Amino acids: CASSLRGSYEQYF.

This chain joins TRBV20-1 and TRBJ1-6; D not certain. Looked up from germline, CDR1 is DFQATT and CDR2 is SNEGSKA (reference sequence). This CDR3 has 13 amino acids. V lost 1 base and J lost 5, with 6 bases in between. Here the CDR3 reads CSARGQNNSPLHF. CDR3 bases: TGCAGTGCTAGAGGGCAGAATAATTCACCCCTCCACTTT.

Here the CDR3 reads CSALVGGAGGYTF. CDR3 DNA sequence: TGCAGTGCTTTGGTTGGGGGCGCAGGTGGCTACACCTTC. This chain uses TRBV20-1 with TRBJ1-2, with D possibly matching TRBD1 (6 bases). The CDR3 contains 13 residues. With 5 bases removed from V and 7 bases from J, the gap between germline ends came to 17 bases. Germline loops: CDR1 DFQATT, CDR2 SNEGSKA (reference sequence).